This T cell receptor beta chain stems from a study of blood T cell repertoires in COVID-19. TCRdb's table, derived via immunoSEQ multiplex PCR, lists solely in-frame clones and lacks some. The data contain some 200,000 clones, roughly four fifths of them singletons. Germline V gene sequence: CDR1 SGHRS, CDR2 YFSETQ. The length of the CDR3 is 14 residues. The V gene lost 0 bases and the J gene lost 3 bases, with 9 bases spanning the gap. The clonotype was recovered from a man aged 35-49 years who had recovered from COVID-19. The V call is TRBV5-1, the J call TRBJ1-2, with D maybe TRBD1 (6 bases). Sample: PBMCs or T cells enriched from blood (not recorded which). The CDR3 DNA sequence: TGCGCCAGCAGCTTGGAGACAGGTGACTATGGCTACACCTTC. Protein: CASSLETGDYGYTF.